This entry is about one T cell receptor (beta chain). Its antigen is unknown. The data stem from a study of T-cell reconstitution after alpha-beta-depleted transplantation in children. Whole-study findings and limits: T-cell counts and diversity at one year following transplant were attributed mainly to newly produced T cells. Where alpha-beta T cells came from about two months after transplant was reportedly several hundred expanded graft clones.

A TCRbeta library incorporating unique molecular identifiers was prepared. TCRdb reprocessed the PCR reads via MiXCR and lists one record per CDR3 protein. This table holds hundreds of thousands of distinct CDR3 sequences, approximately 10% found once. This CDR3 is 16 amino acids long. The germline V and J ends were trimmed by 7 bases and 1 base, with 17 bases remaining between them. Germline V gives CDR1 MNHEY, CDR2 SMNVEV (reference sequence). This receptor was obtained from a child aged 2-9 years with inherited bone marrow failure, due to receive a stem cell transplant. Sequenced here: PBMCs, sampled before TCRalphabeta/CD19-depleted stem cell transplant. The chain couples TRBV27 to TRBJ2-1; D perhaps matches TRBD2 (6 bases). The CDR3 here is CASTHALATSYNEQFF. In DNA, the CDR3 is TGTGCCAGCACACACGCCCTAGCGACTTCCTACAATGAGCAGTTCTTC.